This is a list of T cell receptor beta chains from one sample in a study of OX40 agonist ivuxolimab in advanced cancers. Using immunoSEQ multiplex PCR, the repertoire was profiled, and TCRdb retains in-frame clones only, with some absent. The sample carries 50,000 to 65,000 clones, 65% to 90% recorded once. The sequencing here drew on CD4+ or CD8+ T cells sorted from blood, taken in a trial of the OX40 agonist ivuxolimab. The receptors stem from an adult with an advanced solid tumor such as melanoma, head and neck, liver or kidney cancer. Both conserved end residues are part of each CDR3.

TRBV7-8,CASSPGPGPNWSYTF
TRBV7-2,CASSFRGRTEAFF
TRBV28,CASSPGLPPYEQYF
TRBV12-5,CASARGPQETQYF
TRBV11-2,CASSGRNEKLFF
TRBV6-1,CASSQNRRSFYEQYF
TRBV2,CASSRDTGHLNTEAFF
TRBV4-3,CASSGGGTGGLLGYTF
TRBV7-2,CASSLGGGLEEKLFF
TRBV19,CASSPLQGARSQPQHF
TRBV5-8,CASSRPSSYNSPLHF
TRBV9,CASSVVPGGAAEAFF
TRBV25-1,CATGQRGGYTF
TRBV5-1,CASTTRTSGNNEQFF
TRBV4-1,CASSQDLSLNLSGYTF
TRBV11-2,CASSLDRGVRRAGADEQYF
TRBV27,CASRILGLAGGEQYF
TRBV15,CATAYEHWGNQPQHF
TRBV13,CASSSVQTDTQYF
TRBV11-2,CASSLVDSRSRHEQFF
TRBV5-1,CASSTRGKQNTEAFF
TRBV18,CASSYIRDSSSRVEQYF
TRBV6-6,CASSRGANYGYTF
TRBV6-5,CASRTRGRVNTEAFF
TRBV18,CASSPSGGNNEQFF
TRBV11-2,CASSLGTGTGLRSNQPQHF
TRBV19,CASSGTGGYTGELFF
TRBV4-1,CASRPIPGELFF
TRBV29-1,CSVVTGTEAFF
TRBV5-1,CASSFGQENTEAFF
TRBV9,CASAPRTGTEAFF
TRBV11-3,CASSSPPGQKAFF
TRBV18,CASSPGGNEKLFF
TRBV19,CASSVNRGGQRNEKLFF
TRBV2,CASRGGPNSPLHF
TRBV6-6,CASTLGGSGNTIYF